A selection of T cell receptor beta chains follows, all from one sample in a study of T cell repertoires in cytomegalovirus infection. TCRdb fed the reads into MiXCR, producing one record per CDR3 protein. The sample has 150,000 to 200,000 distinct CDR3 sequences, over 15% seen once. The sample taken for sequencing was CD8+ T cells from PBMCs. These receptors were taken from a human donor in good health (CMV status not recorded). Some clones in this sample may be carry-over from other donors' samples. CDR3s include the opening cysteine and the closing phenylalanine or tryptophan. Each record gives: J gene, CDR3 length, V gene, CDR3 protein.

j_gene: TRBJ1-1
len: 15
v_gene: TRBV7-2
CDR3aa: CASTRQKTRPYEAFF

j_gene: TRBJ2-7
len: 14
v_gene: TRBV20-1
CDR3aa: CSARTEQSSYEQYF

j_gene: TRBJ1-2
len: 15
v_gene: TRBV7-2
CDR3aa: CASSSLGRDSDGYTF

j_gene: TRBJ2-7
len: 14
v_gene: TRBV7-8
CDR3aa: CASSPGGVQSGGGF

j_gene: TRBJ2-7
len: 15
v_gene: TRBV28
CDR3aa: CASSLWGETGDEQYF

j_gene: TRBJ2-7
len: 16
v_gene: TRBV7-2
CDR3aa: CASSWVTGGSSYEQYF

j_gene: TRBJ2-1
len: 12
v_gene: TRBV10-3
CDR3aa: CAIDRDGNEQFF

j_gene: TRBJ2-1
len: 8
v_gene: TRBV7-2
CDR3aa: CASSPPFF

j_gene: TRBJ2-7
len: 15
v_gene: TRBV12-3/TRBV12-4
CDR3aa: CASRPLGGASYEQYF

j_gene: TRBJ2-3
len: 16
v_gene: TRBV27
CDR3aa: CASSFGLAGPPNTQYF

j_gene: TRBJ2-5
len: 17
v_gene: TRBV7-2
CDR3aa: CASSALTRQYYQETQYF

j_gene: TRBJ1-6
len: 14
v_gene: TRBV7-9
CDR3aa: CASTESSYNSPLHF

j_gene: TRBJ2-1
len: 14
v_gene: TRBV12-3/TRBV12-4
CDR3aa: CASSLGGTGTEQFF

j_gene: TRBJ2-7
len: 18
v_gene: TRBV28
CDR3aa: CASSLYADLRGNFYEQYF

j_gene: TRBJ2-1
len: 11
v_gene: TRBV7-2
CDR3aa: CASSLVTEQFF

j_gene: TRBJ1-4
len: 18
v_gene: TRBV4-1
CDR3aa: CASSQHSTFGTDNEKLFF

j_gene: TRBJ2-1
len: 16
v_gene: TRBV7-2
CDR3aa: CASRPYSGGAGDEQFF

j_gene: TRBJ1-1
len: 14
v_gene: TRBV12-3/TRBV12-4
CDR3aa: CASSPRQTNTEAFF

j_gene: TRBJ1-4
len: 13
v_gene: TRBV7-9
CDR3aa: CASIRQGNEKLFF

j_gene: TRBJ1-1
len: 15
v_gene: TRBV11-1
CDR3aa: CASSPLAEEDTEAFF

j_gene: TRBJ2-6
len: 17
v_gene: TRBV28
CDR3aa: CASSLFADSSGANVLTF

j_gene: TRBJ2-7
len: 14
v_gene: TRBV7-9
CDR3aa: CASSVTGGGNEQYF

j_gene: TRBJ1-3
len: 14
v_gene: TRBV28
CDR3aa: CASSLIGAGNTIYF

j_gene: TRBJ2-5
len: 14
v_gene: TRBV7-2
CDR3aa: CASSLEAAQETQYF

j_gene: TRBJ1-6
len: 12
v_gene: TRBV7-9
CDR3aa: CASSWDGSPLHF

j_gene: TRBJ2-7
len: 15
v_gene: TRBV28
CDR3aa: CASSLNVRSTREQYF

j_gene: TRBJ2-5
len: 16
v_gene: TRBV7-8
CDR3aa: CASSLARQGAGETQYF